Listed below are T cell receptor beta chains from one sample, sequenced in a study of shared clonotypes between healthy human individuals. Generated by immunoSEQ multiplex PCR, the TCRdb table keeps only in-frame clones and is missing some. The table shows 550,000 to 750,000 clones, with about 95% occurring only once. Source material: naive CD8+ T cells sorted from blood. The receptors originated from a woman younger than 45 in good health. Each CDR3 is given with its conserved first and last residue. Fields, in order: V gene, J gene, D gene, clone size, CDR3 DNA, CDR3 protein. D genes are given only for firm matches. Clone sizes are given selectively: once, few, many, or a class where the clone is expanded.

v_gene: TRBV7-9; j_gene: TRBJ2-7; d_gene: .; abundance: .; CDR3nt: TGTGCCAGCAGTTTCTCGTCCTACGAGCAGTACTTC; CDR3aa: CASSFSSYEQYF
v_gene: TRBV10-1; j_gene: TRBJ2-3; d_gene: TRBD2; abundance: .; CDR3nt: TGCGCCAGCAGACCCTCTCGGGAGGAGGGAGATACGCAGTATTTT; CDR3aa: CASRPSREEGDTQYF
v_gene: TRBV15; j_gene: TRBJ2-7; d_gene: TRBD1; abundance: .; CDR3nt: TGTGCCACCAGCAGAGATCTGGGACAGACTTACGAGCAGTACTTC; CDR3aa: CATSRDLGQTYEQYF
v_gene: TRBV27; j_gene: TRBJ2-7; d_gene: TRBD1; abundance: .; CDR3nt: TGTGCCAGCAGTTTAAGGAGGGGACAGGCCACCTACGAGCAGTACTTC; CDR3aa: CASSLRRGQATYEQYF
v_gene: TRBV2; j_gene: TRBJ2-1; d_gene: .; abundance: .; CDR3nt: TGTGCCAGCAGTGATCCCACAAACTACCCGAGCTCCTACAATGAGCAGTTCTTC; CDR3aa: CASSDPTNYPSSYNEQFF
v_gene: TRBV28; j_gene: TRBJ2-7; d_gene: .; abundance: .; CDR3nt: TGTGCCAGCAGTTTGGTGTCCAGGGTGGGGGAGCAGTACTTC; CDR3aa: CASSLVSRVGEQYF
v_gene: TRBV9; j_gene: TRBJ2-2; d_gene: .; abundance: .; CDR3nt: TGTGCCAGCAGCGTAGCACGGGTGTCGAACACCGGGGAGCTGTTTTTT; CDR3aa: CASSVARVSNTGELFF
v_gene: TRBV19; j_gene: TRBJ1-3; d_gene: .; abundance: .; CDR3nt: TGTGCCAGCCCCTCTGGAAACACCATATATTTT; CDR3aa: CASPSGNTIYF
v_gene: TRBV27; j_gene: TRBJ2-3; d_gene: .; abundance: .; CDR3nt: TGTGCCAGCAGTTTCAGTCAGGGGGATACGCAGTATTTT; CDR3aa: CASSFSQGDTQYF
v_gene: TRBV13; j_gene: TRBJ2-7; d_gene: .; abundance: .; CDR3nt: TGTGCCAGCAGCTTAGTGGGGGGGCCTTACGAGCAGTACTTC; CDR3aa: CASSLVGGPYEQYF
v_gene: TRBV20-1; j_gene: TRBJ2-1; d_gene: .; abundance: .; CDR3nt: TGCAGTGCTGACAGCTACAATGAGCAGTTCTTC; CDR3aa: CSADSYNEQFF
v_gene: TRBV19; j_gene: TRBJ2-7; d_gene: .; abundance: .; CDR3nt: TGTGCCAGTAGTAGTTCCGCGGGCTACGAGCAGTACTTC; CDR3aa: CASSSSAGYEQYF
v_gene: TRBV7-9; j_gene: TRBJ2-3; d_gene: .; abundance: .; CDR3nt: TGTGCCAGCAGCCCGGACTCTACGCAGTATTTT; CDR3aa: CASSPDSTQYF
v_gene: TRBV9; j_gene: TRBJ2-2; d_gene: TRBD2; abundance: .; CDR3nt: TGTGCCAGCAGCCCCGGGGGGGGTACGACCGGGGAGCTGTTTTTT; CDR3aa: CASSPGGGTTGELFF
v_gene: TRBV5-5; j_gene: TRBJ2-3; d_gene: .; abundance: once; CDR3nt: TGTGCCAGCAGCCAAGATGCAGGTCAGGGGCAGTATTTT; CDR3aa: CASSQDAGQGQYF
v_gene: TRBV28; j_gene: TRBJ2-5; d_gene: .; abundance: .; CDR3nt: TGTGCCAGCAGTTTCGCAGGCGGCGAAGAGACCCAGTACTTC; CDR3aa: CASSFAGGEETQYF
v_gene: TRBV28; j_gene: TRBJ2-7; d_gene: .; abundance: .; CDR3nt: TGTGCCAGCAGAGCAGAGGGGGGCAGGAGCTCCTACGAGCAGTACTTC; CDR3aa: CASRAEGGRSSYEQYF
v_gene: TRBV7-9; j_gene: TRBJ2-1; d_gene: .; abundance: .; CDR3nt: TGTGCCAGCAGCCCGCCCACTAGCCGTGAGCAGTTCTTC; CDR3aa: CASSPPTSREQFF
v_gene: TRBV28; j_gene: TRBJ2-7; d_gene: .; abundance: .; CDR3nt: TGTGCCAGCCAAGGGGCGGGGAGCTCCTACGAGCAGTACTTC; CDR3aa: CASQGAGSSYEQYF
v_gene: TRBV27; j_gene: TRBJ2-2; d_gene: TRBD2; abundance: .; CDR3nt: TGTGCCAGCAGTTGGATCACTAGCGGGAGAACCGGGGAGCTGTTTTTT; CDR3aa: CASSWITSGRTGELFF
v_gene: TRBV11-2; j_gene: TRBJ2-3; d_gene: .; abundance: .; CDR3nt: TGTGCCAGCAGCTTACCGGTAGATACGCAGTATTTT; CDR3aa: CASSLPVDTQYF
v_gene: TRBV9; j_gene: TRBJ2-3; d_gene: .; abundance: .; CDR3nt: TGTGCCAGCAGCGGTGGGGCAGGGAGAAGCACAGATACGCAGTATTTT; CDR3aa: CASSGGAGRSTDTQYF
v_gene: TRBV29-1; j_gene: TRBJ1-1; d_gene: .; abundance: .; CDR3nt: TGCAGCGTTTTCCCTCCGCGCACTGAAGCTTTCTTT; CDR3aa: CSVFPPRTEAFF
v_gene: TRBV27; j_gene: TRBJ1-1; d_gene: TRBD1; abundance: .; CDR3nt: TGTGCCGTCCGACAGGGGGGGGGATCGACTGAAGCTTTCTTT; CDR3aa: CAVRQGGGSTEAFF
v_gene: TRBV27; j_gene: TRBJ2-7; d_gene: TRBD2; abundance: .; CDR3nt: TGTGCCAGCAGTTTAACTAGCGGGAGTGGCGAGCAGTACTTC; CDR3aa: CASSLTSGSGEQYF
v_gene: TRBV7-9; j_gene: TRBJ2-5; d_gene: TRBD1; abundance: .; CDR3nt: TGTGCCAGCAGCTTATCGGACAGGGGGCGCCGAGAGACCCAGTACTTC; CDR3aa: CASSLSDRGRRETQYF
v_gene: TRBV7-9; j_gene: TRBJ2-1; d_gene: TRBD2; abundance: once; CDR3nt: TGTGCCAGCAGCTTATACGGCGGGAGTACCTACAATGAGCAGTTCTTC; CDR3aa: CASSLYGGSTYNEQFF
v_gene: TRBV15; j_gene: TRBJ2-1; d_gene: .; abundance: .; CDR3nt: TGTGCCACCAGCAGAGCCCACCCCGCGATAAATAACGACAATGAGCAGTTCTTC; CDR3aa: CATSRAHPAINNDNEQFF
v_gene: TRBV4-1; j_gene: TRBJ1-1; d_gene: .; abundance: once; CDR3nt: TGCGCCAGCAGCCATTCTTGGGGGTCTTTCACTGAAGCTTTCTTT; CDR3aa: CASSHSWGSFTEAFF